The clone carrying this TCR beta chain came up a few times. The sample originates from a study of regulatory T cells in long-lasting Graves disease. CDR3 length equals 15 residues. Germline assignment: CDR1 GTSNPN and CDR2 SVGIG (reference sequence). V dropped 0 bases and J dropped 6 bases, with 18 bases sitting between them. Time point: persistent/refractory GD, antithyroid drugs over 5 years with positive TRAb. Extracted PBMC RNA gave rise to the TCR library. CDR3 regions were amplified by Arm-PCR using iRepertoire HTBI primers to build TCR beta libraries. MiXCR, applied by TCRdb to the multiplex PCR reads, yields one record per CDR3 protein. The sample lists approximately 470,000 distinct CDR3 sequences, less than 25% seen once, with 6.5% to 8% in the top ten.

This chain links TRBV30 with TRBJ2-7, with D possibly matching TRBD2 (6 bases). The origin of this receptor is a female donor with Graves disease. This sample comprised peripheral blood mononuclear cells (PBMCs), obtained when the disease was refractory, from a patient treated with antithyroid drugs. CDR3 DNA: TGTGCCTGGAGTGTCAGCCTCAGGGAGGCCGGCGAGCAGTACTTC. Encoded protein: CAWSVSLREAGEQYF.